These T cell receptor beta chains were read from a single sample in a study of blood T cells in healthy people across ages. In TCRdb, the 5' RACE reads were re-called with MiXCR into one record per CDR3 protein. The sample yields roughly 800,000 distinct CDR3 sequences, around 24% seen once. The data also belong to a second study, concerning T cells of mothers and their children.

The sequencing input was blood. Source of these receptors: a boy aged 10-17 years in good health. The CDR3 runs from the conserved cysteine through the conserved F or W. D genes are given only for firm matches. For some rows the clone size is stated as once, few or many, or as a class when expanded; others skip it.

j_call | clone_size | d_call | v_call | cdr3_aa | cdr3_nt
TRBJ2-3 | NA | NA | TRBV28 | CASSFPRGYGTDTQYF | TGTGCCAGCAGTTTCCCACGTGGTTATGGGACAGATACGCAGTATTTT
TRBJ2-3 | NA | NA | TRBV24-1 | CATSRTGGDTQYF | TGTGCCACCAGTCGAACCGGAGGGGATACGCAGTATTTT
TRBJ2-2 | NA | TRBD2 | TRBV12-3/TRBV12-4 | CASSPLTSGGTGELFF | TGTGCCAGCAGTCCCCTTACTAGCGGGGGAACCGGGGAGCTGTTTTTT
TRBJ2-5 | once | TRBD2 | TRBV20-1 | CSARDGTSGQETQYF | TGCAGTGCTAGGGATGGGACTAGCGGACAAGAGACCCAGTACTTC
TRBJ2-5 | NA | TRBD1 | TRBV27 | CASSRTGTGLETQYF | TGTGCCAGCAGCCGAACCGGGACAGGGCTGGAGACCCAGTACTTC
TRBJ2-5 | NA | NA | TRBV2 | CASTLEAGGPSETQYF | TGTGCCAGCACTCTCGAGGCTGGGGGGCCGTCTGAGACCCAGTACTTC
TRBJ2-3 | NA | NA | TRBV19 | CASNRANTDTQYF | TGTGCCAGTAACAGGGCGAACACAGATACGCAGTATTTT
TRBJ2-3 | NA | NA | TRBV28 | CASSLVGDSVTDTQYF | TGTGCCAGCAGTTTAGTGGGGGATTCGGTCACAGATACGCAGTATTTT
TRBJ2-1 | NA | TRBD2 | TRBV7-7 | CASSLEASGTSNEQFF | TGTGCCAGCAGCTTAGAGGCTAGCGGGACATCCAATGAGCAGTTCTTC
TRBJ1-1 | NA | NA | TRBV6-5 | CASSYSIFREAFF | TGTGCCAGCAGTTACTCGATATTCAGGGAAGCTTTCTTT
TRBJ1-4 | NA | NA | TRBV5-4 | CASSLGQNNEKLFF | TGTGCCAGCAGCTTGGGCCAGAATAATGAAAAACTGTTTTTT
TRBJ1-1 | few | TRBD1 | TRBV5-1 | CASSFPGTVEAFF | TGCGCCAGCAGCTTCCCGGGGACAGTTGAAGCTTTCTTT
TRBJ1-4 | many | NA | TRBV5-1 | CASSYGSGEEKLFF | TGCGCCAGCAGCTACGGGTCCGGGGAAGAAAAACTGTTTTTT
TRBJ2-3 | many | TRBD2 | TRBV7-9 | CASTKRGLSTDTQYF | TGTGCCAGCACCAAGCGGGGGCTAAGCACAGATACGCAGTATTTT